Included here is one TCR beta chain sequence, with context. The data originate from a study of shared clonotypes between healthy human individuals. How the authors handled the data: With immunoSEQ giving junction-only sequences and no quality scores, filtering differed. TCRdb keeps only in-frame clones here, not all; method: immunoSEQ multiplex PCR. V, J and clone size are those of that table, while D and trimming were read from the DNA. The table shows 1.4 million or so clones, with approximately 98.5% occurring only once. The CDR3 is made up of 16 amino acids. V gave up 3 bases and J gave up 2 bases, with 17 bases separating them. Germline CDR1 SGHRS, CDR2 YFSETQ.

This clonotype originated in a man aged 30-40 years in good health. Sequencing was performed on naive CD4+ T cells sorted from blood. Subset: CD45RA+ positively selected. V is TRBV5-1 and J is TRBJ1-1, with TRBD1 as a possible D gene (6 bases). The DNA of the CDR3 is TGCGCCAGCAGCTCCTTACAGGGATCGGTAAACACTGAAGCTTTCTTT. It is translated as CASSSLQGSVNTEAFF.